These 5 T cell receptor beta chains were all obtained from the same sample, sequenced in a study of Graves' ophthalmopathy and Graves' hyperthyroidism. Beta-chain TCR CDR3 regions were amplified from RNA transcripts. Second-round multiplex PCR followed a first-round RT-PCR using HTBI primers. Each CDR3 protein is one row after TCRdb ran MiXCR on the multiplex PCR reads. This sample has around 1.1 million distinct CDR3 sequences; about 40% occur once, and the top ten carry over 8.5%. The sample was peripheral blood or thyroid tissue (not recorded which). These receptors all stem from an adult man with Graves' hyperthyroidism.

This clonotype was seen repeatedly, ten times or more. The V gene is TRBV20-1, the J gene TRBJ2-2, with D maybe TRBD1 (5 bases). The CDR3 is made up of 14 amino acids. Germline V lookup: CDR1 DFQATT, CDR2 SNEGSKA (reference sequence). Deletions cut 3 bases from V and 1 base from J, with 9 bases between. CDR3 protein: CSARTAKNTGELFF. The DNA for the CDR3 is TGCAGTGCTAGGACAGCCAAGAACACCGGGGAGCTGTTTTTT.

This clonotype was detected only a few times. The chain joins TRBV12-3 or TRBV12-4 to TRBJ2-2; the D is unclear. V was clipped by 2 bases and J by 5 bases, with 15 bases between them. The CDR3 spans 16 residues. CDR3 bases: TGTGCCAGCAGTTTAACTCGACCGGGCGTAACCGGGGAGCTGTTTTTT. This translates into CASSLTRPGVTGELFF.

This clonotype was counted between two and nine times. The chain links TRBV10-1 to TRBJ1-1; no firm D call. Trimming pared 0 bases from V and 8 bases from J, leaving 7 bases between. There are 12 residues in the CDR3. Germline CDR1 and CDR2: WNHNN and SYGVQD (reference sequence). The chain's CDR3 is CASSESKGEAFF. CDR3 sequence (DNA): TGCGCCAGCAGTGAGTCGAAAGGGGAAGCTTTCTTT.

This clonotype occurred many times. The rearrangement uses TRBV19 and TRBJ1-5; D is possibly TRBD1 (6 bases). V dropped 9 bases and J dropped 2 bases, with 20 bases sitting between them. This CDR3 spans 16 amino acids. Per germline, CDR1 LNHDA and CDR2 SQIVND (reference sequence). The CDR3 spells CASSDWGGQGNQPQHF. In nucleotides, the CDR3 is TGTGCCAGCAGCGATTGGGGGGGGCAAGGCAATCAGCCCCAGCATTTT.

This clonotype was seen many times. The rearrangement links TRBV7-9 to TRBJ2-5; TRBD2 is a possible D gene (6 bases). From germline, CDR1 is SEHNR and CDR2 FQNEAQ (reference sequence). The CDR3 extends over 13 amino acids. V lost 5 bases, J lost 1 base, and 8 bases lay in between. DNA for the CDR3: TGTGCCAGCAGCCGGAGGGGCCAAGAGACCCAGTACTTC. Protein sequence: CASSRRGQETQYF.